The 30 T cell receptor beta chains below all came from one sample that was sequenced in a study of T cell repertoires in cytomegalovirus infection. Using its own MiXCR run on the reads, TCRdb lists one record per CDR3 protein. The sample has 500,000 or so distinct CDR3 sequences; 16% are singletons. The sample was CD8+ T cells from PBMCs. The receptor set was obtained from a human donor in good health (CMV status not recorded). Some clones in this sample may be carry-over from other donors' samples.

This clonotype has a handful of counts. The chain has TRBV27 and TRBJ2-1; TRBD1 is a possible D gene (6 bases). This CDR3 region has 13 residues. Germline lookup yields CDR1 MNHEY and CDR2 SMNVEV (reference sequence). V was shortened by 8 bases and J by 8 bases, with 16 bases between the two germline ends. The CDR3 region is CASGLGQTDEQFF. The CDR3 bases are TGTGCCAGCGGACTCGGACAGACCGATGAGCAGTTCTTC.

A few counts support this clonotype. This sequence joins TRBV19 and TRBJ1-1; D gene unclear. The V end was cut by 6 bases, the J end by 4 bases, with 9 bases between. Germline CDR1 is LNHDA and CDR2 is SQIVND (reference sequence). The CDR3 totals 12 residues. In DNA form, the CDR3 reads TGTGCCAGTAGATGGGGAGCCACTGAAGCTTTCTTT. Protein: CASRWGATEAFF.

This clonotype was counted at least ten times. The rearrangement links TRBV7-6 to TRBJ2-7; 7 bases match TRBD2. CDR1 and CDR2 (germline): SGHVS, FNYEAQ. The ends lost 4 bases at V and 7 bases at J; junction bases unmatched: 7. The CDR3 runs 13 residues. This CDR3 reads CASSSAGRVEQYF. CDR3 DNA: TGTGCCAGCAGCTCAGCGGGGCGTGTAGAGCAGTACTTC.

J is TRBJ2-5 and V is TRBV11-2, with 11 bases lining up with TRBD2. Germline V gene sequence: CDR1 SGHAT, CDR2 FQNNGV. This CDR3 contains 16 residues. The V segment lost 4 bases and the J segment 3 bases; nucleotides outside the gene matches: 7. The CDR3 DNA is TGTGCCAGCAGCTCCTCGACTAGCGGGGCCGAAGAGACCCAGTACTTC. Its protein is CASSSSTSGAEETQYF. The full variable domain, with the rest looked up from reference TRBV11-2 and TRBJ2-5, is EAGVAQSPRYKIIEKRQSVAFWCNPISGHATLYWYQQILGQGPKLLIQFQNNGVVDDSQLPKDRFSAERLKGVDSTLKIQPAKLEDSAVYLCASSSSTSGAEETQYFGPGTRLLVL.

This chain connects TRBV20-1 to TRBJ1-2, with D perhaps matching TRBD1 (5 bases). The germline gives CDR1 DFQATT, CDR2 SNEGSKA (reference sequence). The CDR3 is made up of 13 amino acids. Trimming cost V 5 bases and J 3 bases, with 13 bases left between them. The CDR3 reads CSARTRDDYGYTF. As DNA, the CDR3 is TGCAGTGCTCGTACCAGGGATGACTATGGCTACACCTTC.

Ten or more counts support this clonotype. The J gene is TRBJ1-1, the V gene TRBV5-5, with D perhaps matching TRBD1 (5 bases). Germline CDR1 and CDR2: SGHKS and YYEKEE (reference sequence). Trimming removed 2 bases from V and 1 base from J, with 12 bases in between. The length of the CDR3 is 15 residues. CDR3 DNA sequence: TGTGCCAGCAGCTTCCCGCAGGGACGGAACACTGAAGCTTTCTTT. Translating it yields CASSFPQGRNTEAFF.

This clonotype was found many times. The chain recombines TRBV7-6 with TRBJ1-1; 8 bases align to TRBD1. The CDR3 runs 15 residues. V lost 5 bases, J lost 3 bases, and 8 bases stayed unmatched. Germline CDR1 SGHVS, CDR2 FNYEAQ. The CDR3 region is CASSLKPGGHTEAFF. The DNA of the CDR3 is TGTGCCAGCAGCCTAAAGCCAGGGGGCCACACTGAAGCTTTCTTT.

As concerns this clonotype: This clone may be a read error of a much larger clone one base away. The V call is TRBV28, the J call TRBJ2-3; 13 bases are a match to TRBD2. The CDR3 is 15 residues long. Germline trimming cut 10 bases from V and 5 bases from J; bases unmatched to any gene: 9. Germline values: CDR1 MDHEN, CDR2 SYDVKM. In DNA form, the CDR3 reads TGTGCCACGAGACATGGACTAGCGGGAGAAGATACGCAGTATTTT. Its translation is CATRHGLAGEDTQYF.

This clonotype was found a few times. The V call is TRBV5-5, the J call TRBJ2-3; D unresolved. The CDR3 contains 12 residues. Germline V lookup: CDR1 SGHKS, CDR2 YYEKEE (reference sequence). V lost 5 bases and J lost 3, with 7 bases in between. The CDR3 nucleotides are TGTGCCAGCAGGGTAAAGACAGATACGCAGTATTTT. Translated: CASRVKTDTQYF.

The DNA for the CDR3 is TGTGCCAGCAGCTTAGAAGGGGTAGGGTCCTACGAGCAGTACTTC. This gives the protein CASSLEGVGSYEQYF. V and J are TRBV13 and TRBJ2-7; a possible D gene is TRBD1 (5 bases). V lost 1 base and J lost 1, with 11 bases in between. CDR1 and CDR2 (germline): PRHDT, FYEKMQ (reference sequence). The CDR3 consists of 15 residues.

This clonotype appeared a few times. V usage is TRBV28 and J usage is TRBJ1-2; 8 nucleotides agree with TRBD1. The CDR3 is 14 residues long. Germline CDR1 is MDHEN and CDR2 is SYDVKM. The chain's CDR3 is CGTDAGGATDGYTF. CDR3 coding DNA: TGTGGCACCGATGCAGGGGGCGCGACGGATGGCTACACCTTC.

Concerning this clonotype itself: A much larger clone lies one base from this, so it may be a read error. This likely comes from a read error, as the CDR3 has no conserved phenylalanine or tryptophan at its end. The chain uses TRBV7-9 and TRBJ2-1, with D unclear. Germline CDR1 reads SEHNR; CDR2 reads FQNEAQ (reference sequence). Trimming pared 4 bases from V and 0 bases from J, leaving 10 bases between. CDR3 length equals 15 residues. In DNA, the CDR3 is TGTGCCAGCAGCTCCGATGACTCCTCCTACAATGAGCAGTTCTTA. It yields the protein CASSSDDSSYNEQFL.

The CDR3 protein is CASSSISAYRDRSNYGYTF. In DNA, the CDR3 is TGTGCCAGCAGTTCCATATCCGCGTACCGGGACAGAAGTAACTATGGCTACACCTTC. This chain uses TRBV12-3 or TRBV12-4 with TRBJ1-2, with 7 positions matching TRBD1. The CDR3 is 19 amino acids. The V segment lost 4 bases and the J segment 1 base; nucleotides outside the gene matches: 18.

The chain employs TRBV30 and TRBJ1-4, with D unclear. The CDR3 is 12 residues long. Germline lookup yields CDR1 GTSNPN and CDR2 SVGIG (reference sequence). Trimming removed 8 bases at V and 3 bases at J, with 10 bases between. CDR3 sequence: CAGEWSNEKLFF. The CDR3 region has the DNA TGTGCCGGCGAATGGTCTAATGAAAAACTGTTTTTT. Based on the CDR3 plus reference TRBV30 and TRBJ1-4, the full variable domain is SQTIHQWPATLVQPVGSPLSLECTVEGTSNPNLYWYRQAAGRGLQLLFYSVGIGQISSEVPQNLSASRPQDRQFILSSKKLLLSDSGFYLCAGEWSNEKLFFGSGTQLSVL.

This chain connects TRBV9 to TRBJ1-1; 9 nucleotides line up with TRBD1. Per the germline V gene, CDR1 is SGDLS and CDR2 is YYNGEE. The CDR3 length is 17 residues. Losses at the gene ends were 3 bases for V and 5 bases for J; bases not matched to a gene: 14. CDR3 in DNA: TGTGCCAGCAGCGGAACAGGGGGCAGGGCGATAAGGACTGAAGCTTTCTTT. Its protein product is CASSGTGGRAIRTEAFF.

The table lists this clonotype with many counts. The chain carries TRBV7-6 and TRBJ2-2, with D perhaps being TRBD1 or TRBD2 (5 bases each). The CDR3 extends over 16 amino acids. Trimming removed 5 bases at V and 2 bases at J, with 15 bases between. Germline V lookup: CDR1 SGHVS, CDR2 FNYEAQ. The CDR3 DNA reads as TGTGCCAGCAGCACCCGGTGGGACGCAAACACCGGGGAGCTGTTTTTT. This translates into CASSTRWDANTGELFF.

The V gene is TRBV2, the J gene TRBJ2-5; D gene unclear. The length of the CDR3 is 16 residues. V dropped 3 bases and J dropped 2 bases, with 16 bases sitting between them. Germline lookup yields CDR1 SNHLY and CDR2 FYNNEI. The CDR3 DNA reads as TGTGCCAGCAGTGAGAGTCTCCCCAGCAGTCAAGAGACCCAGTACTTC. Its protein is CASSESLPSSQETQYF.

This clonotype was recorded at least ten times. The chain has TRBV7-9 and TRBJ2-7; the match to TRBD2 covers 14 bases. The CDR3 is made up of 15 amino acids. J gave up 12 bases and V 5 bases, and 12 bases lay outside the gene matches. Germline V gene sequence: CDR1 SEHNR, CDR2 FQNEAQ (reference sequence). The CDR3 region is CASSPAPGLAGVVYF. The DNA of the CDR3 is TGTGCCAGCAGCCCGGCGCCGGGACTAGCGGGAGTGGTGTACTTC.

A note on this clonotype: A much more abundant neighbour one base away suggests this may be a read error. The rearrangement uses TRBV7-9 and TRBJ2-3; 7 bases are a match to TRBD2. The ends lost 3 bases at V and 11 bases at J; junction bases unmatched: 20. Germline CDR1 and CDR2: SEHNR and FQNEAQ (reference sequence). CDR3 length equals 17 residues. CDR3 region: CASSFLGSGLVWVKQYF. CDR3 sequence (DNA): TGTGCCAGCAGCTTCTTAGGTAGCGGGCTTGTTTGGGTTAAGCAGTATTTT.

This clonotype was seen repeatedly, ten times or more. The rearrangement joins TRBV4-1 to TRBJ2-7; D not certain. The CDR3 runs to 14 residues. Germline V gives CDR1 MGHRA, CDR2 YSYEKL. V gave up 1 base and J gave up 0 bases, with 7 bases separating them. For the CDR3, the DNA is TGCGCCAGCAGCCAAGCCCACAACTCCTACGAGCAGTACTTC. It translates to CASSQAHNSYEQYF.

This clonotype was recorded a few times. The V and J genes are TRBV19 and TRBJ2-1, with D possibly being TRBD1 (6 bases). Trimming removed 1 base from V and 4 bases from J, with 8 bases in between. The V gene's germline CDR1 is LNHDA and CDR2 SQIVND (reference sequence). The CDR3 length is 14 residues. The CDR3 spells CASSIVRGYNEQFF. CDR3 nucleotide sequence: TGTGCCAGTAGTATAGTCAGGGGATACAATGAGCAGTTCTTC.

Note on this clonotype: The germline gene is not matched at one end of the junction; a read error may be the cause. The chain joins TRBV2 to TRBJ2-1; D unresolved. Germline-derived CDR1 and CDR2 are SNHLY and FYNNEI. The CDR3 length is 12 residues. The CDR3 spells CACSEWQDEQFF. Here the CDR3 DNA reads TGTGCCTGCAGTGAGTGGCAGGATGAGCAGTTCTTC.

The chain has TRBV27 and TRBJ2-1, with D possibly TRBD2 on 5 matching bases. Between the trimmed V and J ends, which lost 1 base and 2 bases, there was a span of 9 bases. This CDR3 spans 15 amino acids. CDR1 and CDR2 from the germline V gene are MNHEY and SMNVEV (reference sequence). CDR3 sequence: CASSLLRGTYNEQFF. The CDR3 DNA is TGTGCCAGCAGTTTATTACGGGGAACCTACAATGAGCAGTTCTTC.

This clonotype has at least ten counts. This chain links TRBV5-4 with TRBJ1-3, with TRBD1 matching over 10 bases. The ends lost 4 bases at V and 2 bases at J; junction bases unmatched: 3. From germline, CDR1 is SGHNT and CDR2 YYREEE (reference sequence). This CDR3 is built from 15 residues. CDR3 residues: CASSQDRGTGNTIYF. CDR3 nucleotides: TGTGCCAGCAGCCAGGACAGGGGGACTGGAAACACCATATATTTT.

The DNA of the CDR3 is TGTGCCAGCAGCTTAGAGGGGGCTAGGGGCAATCAGTTTCAGCATTTT. Its translation is CASSLEGARGNQFQHF. This chain uses TRBV7-8 with TRBJ1-5; 7 positions agree with TRBD1. The CDR3 runs 16 residues. In germline, CDR1 is SGHVS, CDR2 FQNEAQ. V dropped 1 base and J dropped 13; count of bases not matched to a gene: 16.

This clonotype was seen repeatedly, ten times or more. This chain uses TRBV6-1 with TRBJ2-2; D is unclear. This CDR3 contains 12 residues. The V end lost 6 bases, the J end lost 7 bases, and 9 bases lay between the germline ends. Germline CDR1 and CDR2: MNHNS and SASEGT. The CDR3 DNA is TGTGCCAGCAGCTCCCGGCACGGGGAGCTGTTTTTT. Protein product: CASSSRHGELFF.

This clonotype was observed at least ten times. The chain links TRBV12-5 to TRBJ1-2; no reliable D call. The V end lost 1 base, the J end lost 2 bases, and 5 bases lay between the germline ends. Per the germline V gene, CDR1 is LGHNT and CDR2 is FRNRAP. The CDR3 totals 13 residues. CDR3 protein: CASGLEGNYGYTF. DNA for the CDR3: TGTGCTAGTGGTTTGGAAGGGAACTATGGCTACACCTTC.

As concerns this clonotype: A junction boundary mismatches the germline segment, possibly from a read error. CDR3: CASSLAAQGASYDQYF. DNA for the CDR3: TGTGCAAGCAGTTTAGCGGCACAGGGAGCCTCCTACGATCAGTACTTC. The chain employs TRBV12-3 or TRBV12-4 and TRBJ2-7; D possibly matches TRBD1 or TRBD2 (6 bases each). The CDR3 consists of 16 residues.

This rearrangement joins TRBV9 to TRBJ1-2; 7 bases map to TRBD1. From germline, CDR1 is SGDLS and CDR2 YYNGEE. The V and J ends lost 0 bases and 6 bases, in that order; junction bases with no gene match: 8. There are 15 residues in the CDR3. The DNA of the CDR3 is TGTGCCAGCAGCGTAGGCAGAGGGGGCGGAGATGGCTACACCTTC. It encodes CASSVGRGGGDGYTF.

This clonotype turned up a few times. The V call is TRBV4-1, the J call TRBJ1-5, with 9 bases matching TRBD1. This CDR3 has 17 amino acids. V lost 1 base and J lost 1; bases outside the gene matches: 5. Germline assignment: CDR1 MGHRA and CDR2 YSYEKL. As DNA, the CDR3 is TGCGCCAGCAGCCAAGCCGACAGGGGGTCGAGCAATCAGCCCCAGCATTTT. Its protein is CASSQADRGSSNQPQHF.